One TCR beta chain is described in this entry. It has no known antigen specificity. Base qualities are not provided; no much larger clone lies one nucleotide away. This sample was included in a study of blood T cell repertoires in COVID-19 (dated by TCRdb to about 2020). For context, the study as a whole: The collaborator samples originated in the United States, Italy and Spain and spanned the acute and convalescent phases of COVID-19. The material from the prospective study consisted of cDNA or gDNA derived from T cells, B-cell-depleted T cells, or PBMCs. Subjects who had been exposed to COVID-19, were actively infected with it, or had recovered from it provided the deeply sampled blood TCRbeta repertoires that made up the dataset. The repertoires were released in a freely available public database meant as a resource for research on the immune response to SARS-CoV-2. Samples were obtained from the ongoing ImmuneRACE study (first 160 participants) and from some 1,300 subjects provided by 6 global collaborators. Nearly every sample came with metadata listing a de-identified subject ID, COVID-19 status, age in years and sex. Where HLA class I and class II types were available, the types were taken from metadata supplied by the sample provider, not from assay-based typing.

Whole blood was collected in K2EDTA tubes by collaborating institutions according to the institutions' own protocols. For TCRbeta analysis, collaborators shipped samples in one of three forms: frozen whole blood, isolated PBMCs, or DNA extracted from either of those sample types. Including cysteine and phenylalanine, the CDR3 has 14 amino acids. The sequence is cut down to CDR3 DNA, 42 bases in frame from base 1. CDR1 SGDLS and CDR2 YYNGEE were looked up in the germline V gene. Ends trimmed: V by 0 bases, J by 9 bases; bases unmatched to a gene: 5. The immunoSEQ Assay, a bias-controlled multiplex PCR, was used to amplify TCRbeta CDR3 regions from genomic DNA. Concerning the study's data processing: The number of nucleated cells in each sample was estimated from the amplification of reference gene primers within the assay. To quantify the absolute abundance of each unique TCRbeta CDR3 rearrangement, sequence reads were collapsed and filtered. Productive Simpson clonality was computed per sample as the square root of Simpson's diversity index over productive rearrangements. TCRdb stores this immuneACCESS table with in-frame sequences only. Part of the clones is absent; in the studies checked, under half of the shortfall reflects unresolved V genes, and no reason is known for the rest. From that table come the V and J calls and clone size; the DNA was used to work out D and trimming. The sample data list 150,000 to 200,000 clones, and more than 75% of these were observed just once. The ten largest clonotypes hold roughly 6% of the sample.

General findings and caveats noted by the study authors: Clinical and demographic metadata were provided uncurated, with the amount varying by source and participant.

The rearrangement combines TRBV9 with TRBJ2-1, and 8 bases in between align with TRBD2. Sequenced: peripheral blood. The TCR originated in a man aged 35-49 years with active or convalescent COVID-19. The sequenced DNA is TGTGCCAGCAGCGTAGCGGGGGGGCCTGTTGAGCAGTTCTTC. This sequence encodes CASSVAGGPVEQFF.